These 24 T cell receptor beta chains share one sample of origin, sequenced in a study of T cells in Graves' hyperthyroidism and ophthalmopathy. It was RNA transcripts that yielded the amplified TCR beta CDR3 regions. TCR CDR3 underwent first-round RT-PCR with the HTBI primer set. In TCRdb, the multiplex PCR reads were re-called with MiXCR into one record per CDR3 protein. Seen here are about 420,000 distinct CDR3 sequences, less than 20% observed once, and the top ten hold approximately 14%. The specimen sequenced was blood. The receptors originated from a woman aged 18 to 35 with Graves' hyperthyroidism.

The sample holds many counts of this clonotype. The V gene is TRBV28, the J gene TRBJ1-5, with D maybe TRBD1 (5 bases). Trimming took off 8 bases at V and 0 bases at J, with 14 bases between the two ends. CDR1 is MDHEN, CDR2 SYDVKM, per germline. The CDR3 runs to 15 residues. The CDR3 region is CASCGAIYSNQPQHF. CDR3 nucleotide sequence: TGTGCCAGCTGCGGGGCAATCTATAGCAATCAGCCCCAGCATTTT.

A few counts support this clonotype. The chain carries TRBV5-1 and TRBJ1-4, with D possibly being TRBD1 (5 bases). The CDR3 runs 15 residues. V was shortened by 4 bases and J by 4 bases, with 14 bases between the two germline ends. The germline V gene encodes CDR1 SGHRS and CDR2 YFSETQ. The CDR3 sequence: CASSRGSRDNEKLFF. The CDR3 DNA reads TGCGCCAGCAGCCGAGGGAGCAGGGATAATGAAAAACTGTTTTTT. The entire variable domain, with the rest obtained from reference TRBV5-1 and TRBJ1-4, is as follows: KAGVTQTPRYLIKTRGQQVTLSCSPISGHRSVSWYQQTPGQGLQFLFEYFSETQRNKGNFPGRFSGRQFSNSRSEMNVSTLELGDSALYLCASSRGSRDNEKLFFGSGTQLSVL.

Many counts were recorded for this clonotype. The chain links TRBV12-3 or TRBV12-4 to TRBJ1-2; D remains ambiguous. Trimming removed 2 bases from V and 2 bases from J, with 15 bases in between. The CDR3 loop spans 16 amino acids. The CDR3 reads CASSLSGVRGNYGYTF. Written as DNA, the CDR3 is TGTGCCAGCAGTTTATCTGGCGTCCGGGGAAACTATGGCTACACCTTC.

This clonotype was recorded many times. This sequence joins TRBV28 and TRBJ2-7; D is uncertain. The CDR3 sequence is 12 residues long. CDR1 is MDHEN and CDR2 is SYDVKM in the germline V gene. V was shortened by 4 bases and J by 5 bases, with 9 bases between the two germline ends. CDR3 DNA sequence: TGTGCCAGCAGTTCGCGCTCGCACGAGCAGTACTTC. Translated: CASSSRSHEQYF. The variable domain in full, with the rest retrieved from reference TRBV28 and TRBJ2-7, is DVKVTQSSRYLVKRTGEKVFLECVQDMDHENMFWYRQDPGLGLRLIYFSYDVKMKEKGDIPEGYSVSREKKERFSLILESASTNQTSMYLCASSSRSHEQYFGPGTRLTVT.

The sample holds many counts of this clonotype. The J gene is TRBJ1-5, the V gene TRBV12-3 or TRBV12-4; 7 nucleotides match TRBD1. The CDR3 consists of 15 residues. Germline trimming cut 7 bases from V and 6 bases from J; bases unmatched to any gene: 12. CDR3 coding DNA: TGTGCCAGCACTATAAACCCAGGGGGAGGTCAGCCCCAGCATTTT. This sequence encodes CASTINPGGGQPQHF.

In its sample, this clonotype was seen many times. CDR3 region: CASSLADRVMNTEAFF. CDR3 DNA: TGTGCCAGCAGTTTAGCAGACAGGGTCATGAACACTGAAGCTTTCTTT. The chain carries TRBV28 and TRBJ1-1, with TRBD1 identical over 7 bases. This CDR3 region has 16 residues. With V trimmed by 2 bases and J by 0 bases, 6 bases remained unmatched. Germline loops: CDR1 MDHEN, CDR2 SYDVKM.

CDR3 loop: CASSLPRTGHNEQFF. The CDR3, as DNA: TGTGCCAGCAGCTTACCTAGGACAGGGCACAATGAGCAGTTCTTC. V usage is TRBV7-2 and J usage is TRBJ2-1, with 8 bases that match TRBD1. Trimming cost V 2 bases and J 5 bases; bases outside gene matches: 5. Germline V lookup: CDR1 SGHTA, CDR2 FQGNSA. The CDR3 sequence is 15 residues long.

This clonotype was detected many times. J is TRBJ2-7 and V is TRBV11-2; D gene uncertain. This CDR3 is 14 amino acids long. The germline gives CDR1 SGHAT, CDR2 FQNNGV. V was cut by 1 base and J by 6 bases, with 13 bases left in between. The CDR3 loop is CASSLVVGSGEQYF. The CDR3 region has the DNA TGTGCCAGCAGCTTAGTGGTAGGGTCCGGCGAGCAGTACTTC.

There are a few counts of this clonotype. The chain links TRBV10-3 to TRBJ1-6; tentative D call: TRBD1 (6 bases). Between the trimmed V and J ends, which lost 4 bases and 5 bases, there was a span of 18 bases. CDR1 is ENHRY, CDR2 SYGVKD, per germline. This CDR3 is built from 17 residues. CDR3 nucleotides: TGTGCCATCAGTGCCTCCGGACAGTTTTATAATAATTCACCCCTCCACTTT. This translates into CAISASGQFYNNSPLHF.

This clonotype came up many times. CDR3 nucleotides: TGCAGTGCTCAGGGGCCGGCCGGGGATACGCAGTATTTT. It is translated as CSAQGPAGDTQYF. V gene TRBV20-1 combines with J gene TRBJ2-3, with D maybe TRBD1 (6 bases). CDR1 and CDR2 (germline): DFQATT, SNEGSKA (reference sequence). The CDR3 consists of 13 residues. The V end was cut by 5 bases, the J end by 6 bases, with 15 bases between.

The rearrangement uses TRBV27 and TRBJ2-3, with D unresolved. There are 14 residues in the CDR3. V was shortened by 3 bases and J by 1 base, with 8 bases between the two germline ends. CDR1 and CDR2 (germline): MNHEY, SMNVEV (reference sequence). Written as DNA, the CDR3 is TGTGCCAGCAGTTTTGGGTCAGGCACAGATACGCAGTATTTT. It specifies CASSFGSGTDTQYF.

The CDR3 bases are TGCAGTGCTAGAGTCCGGACAGGGCCGAGCACAGATACGCAGTATTTT. It codes for CSARVRTGPSTDTQYF. The chain couples TRBV20-1 to TRBJ2-3, with TRBD1 identical over 8 bases. The CDR3 runs 16 residues. J was trimmed by 0 bases and V by 1 base; bases with no gene match: 6. Germline CDR1 is DFQATT and CDR2 is SNEGSKA (reference sequence).

This clonotype showed up many times. The chain joins TRBV18 to TRBJ1-5; no clear D gene. This CDR3 region has 15 residues. Deletions cut 2 bases from V and 0 bases from J, with 8 bases between. Germline lookup yields CDR1 KGHSH and CDR2 LQKENI. Here the CDR3 DNA reads TGTGCCAGCTCACCAGTAGGAAATAGCAATCAGCCCCAGCATTTT. It specifies CASSPVGNSNQPQHF.

At least ten counts were recorded for this clonotype. This chain connects TRBV7-2 to TRBJ2-6, with 12 positions matching TRBD2. CDR1 SGHTA and CDR2 FQGNSA come from the germline V gene. Germline trimming cut 1 base from V and 4 bases from J; bases unmatched to any gene: 5. This CDR3 contains 18 residues. CDR3 DNA sequence: TGTGCCAGCAGCTTAGACGCTAGCGGGGGGGCAGGGGCCAACGTCCTGACTTTC. Translated, it gives CASSLDASGGAGANVLTF.

This chain links TRBV7-2 with TRBJ2-5; no definite D call. V was shortened by 5 bases and J by 3 bases, with 13 bases between the two germline ends. The CDR3 is 14 amino acids. Per germline, CDR1 SGHTA and CDR2 FQGNSA. CDR3 bases: TGTGCCAGCAGCCCCGACTGGGGAAAAGAGACCCAGTACTTC. As protein: CASSPDWGKETQYF.

This clonotype has a single count. The chain is built from TRBV12-3 or TRBV12-4 and TRBJ2-1; either TRBD1 or TRBD2 may fit D (5 bases each). Deletions cut 6 bases from V and 1 base from J, with 16 bases between. This CDR3 is built from 16 residues. CDR3 amino acids: CASRYSGTRSYNEQFF. The CDR3 DNA reads as TGTGCCAGCAGGTATTCCGGGACCAGATCCTACAATGAGCAGTTCTTC.

The rearrangement joins TRBV2 to TRBJ2-2, with TRBD2 matching 9 bases. This CDR3 has 17 residues. Per germline, CDR1 SNHLY and CDR2 FYNNEI. Trimming removed 6 bases from V and 4 bases from J; junction bases left unmatched: 12. The CDR3 loop is CASRPRSGSTGTGELFF. The DNA of the CDR3 is TGTGCCAGCAGACCGCGTAGCGGGAGCACCGGCACCGGGGAGCTGTTTTTT.

In this sample, this clonotype turned up many times. V usage is TRBV6-5 and J usage is TRBJ1-2; maybe TRBD1 (5 bases). This CDR3 region has 13 residues. V lost 0 bases and J lost 6, with 8 bases in between. Germline V gives CDR1 MNHEY, CDR2 SVGAGI. The CDR3 sequence: CASSYSGANGYTF. CDR3 nucleotide sequence: TGTGCCAGCAGTTACTCAGGGGCTAATGGCTACACCTTC.

CDR3 bases: TGTGCCAGCAGTTACTCGTTAGTGGGGAACACTGAAGCTTTCTTT. Protein: CASSYSLVGNTEAFF. This chain joins TRBV6-5 and TRBJ1-1; D remains ambiguous. With 0 bases removed from V and 1 base from J, the gap between germline ends came to 9 bases. CDR3 size: 15 residues. Germline V gives CDR1 MNHEY, CDR2 SVGAGI.

Only a few counts were recorded for this clonotype. The chain couples TRBV6-2 or TRBV6-3 to TRBJ2-2; the D gene is possibly TRBD2 (6 bases). The V end lost 7 bases, the J end lost 3 bases, and 12 bases lay between the germline ends. The CDR3 is made up of 14 amino acids. Germline loops: CDR1 MNHEY, CDR2 SVGEGT. The CDR3 loop reads CASTPSGYTGELFF. DNA of the CDR3: TGTGCCAGCACCCCCAGCGGGTACACCGGGGAGCTGTTTTTT.

This clonotype was recorded at least ten times. The chain carries TRBV5-1 and TRBJ2-7, with TRBD2 matching 9 bases. Trimming took 0 bases from V and 3 from J; bases not matched to a gene: 1. The germline CDR1 and CDR2 sequences are SGHRS and YFSETQ. This CDR3 is built from 14 residues. The CDR3 protein is CASSLGAGGYEQYF. The CDR3 DNA reads as TGCGCCAGCAGCTTGGGAGCGGGGGGCTACGAGCAGTACTTC.

This clonotype was counted only a few times. The V call is TRBV24-1, the J call TRBJ1-5; D remains ambiguous. Germline loops: CDR1 KGHDR, CDR2 SFDVKD. V lost 0 bases, J lost 6 bases, and 20 bases lay in between. CDR3 size: 18 residues. The DNA for the CDR3 is TGTGCCACCAGTGATTTGCTCGATCGCAACTTCGTTGGTCAGCCCCAGCATTTT. Its protein is CATSDLLDRNFVGQPQHF.

This clonotype was counted ten times or more. The chain uses TRBV28 and TRBJ2-2; D is possibly TRBD2 (6 bases). This CDR3 has 17 amino acids. V was pared by 3 bases and J by 3 bases, with 17 bases between. Germline CDR1 and CDR2: MDHEN and SYDVKM. The CDR3 sequence is CASSFFGGDTHTGELFF. DNA for the CDR3: TGTGCCAGCAGTTTCTTTGGCGGGGATACGCACACCGGGGAGCTGTTTTTT.

This clonotype came up many times. V gene TRBV11-2 combines with J gene TRBJ2-1; the D is unclear. Germline V gene data show CDR1 as SGHAT and CDR2 as FQNNGV. This CDR3 region has 15 residues. Trimming stripped 3 bases from V and 3 bases from J, with 12 bases between. DNA of the CDR3: TGTGCCAGCAGCTTTACCCCGGCAGGCTACAATGAGCAGTTCTTC. It encodes CASSFTPAGYNEQFF.